A single sample is the source of the 31 T cell receptor beta chains below, sequenced in a study of neurological immune-mediated disorders. Time point in this sample: technical triplicate 2. TCRdb itself ran the 5' RACE reads through MiXCR, one entry per CDR3 protein. The sample contains roughly 32,000 distinct CDR3 sequences, 13% of which appear only once. Sequencing was performed on CD4+ T cells from blood. Receptors originate from a female donor with HTLV-1-associated myelopathy (HAM/TSP).

This clonotype was detected ten times or more. V is TRBV7-9 and J is TRBJ1-2, with a weak D call TRBD1 (6 bases). The CDR3 spans 14 residues. Trimming took 1 base from V and 3 from J, leaving 9 bases between them. Germline V CDR1 and CDR2: SEHNR, FQNEAQ (reference sequence). The CDR3 sequence: CASSLGAGDYGYTF. The DNA of the CDR3 is TGTGCCAGCAGCTTAGGGGCAGGGGACTATGGCTACACCTTC. Full variable domain (missing parts from reference TRBV7-9 and TRBJ1-2): DTGVSQNPRHKITKRGQNVTFRCDPISEHNRLYWYRQTLGQGPEFLTYFQNEAQLEKSRLLSDRFSAERPKGSFSTLEIQRTEQGDSAMYLCASSLGAGDYGYTFGSGTRLTVV.

This clonotype was counted ten times or more. For the CDR3, the DNA is TGTGCCAGCAGTGAACAGCTGCCGGACACTGAAGCTTTCTTT. Its translation: CASSEQLPDTEAFF. The V call is TRBV28, the J call TRBJ1-1; D unresolved. The CDR3 covers 14 residues. The germline V and J ends were trimmed by 5 bases and 3 bases, with 13 bases remaining between them. Germline-derived CDR1 and CDR2 are MDHEN and SYDVKM.

This clonotype was counted at least ten times. J is TRBJ1-4 and V is TRBV7-8; possible D gene TRBD1, 5 bases. CDR1 SGHVS and CDR2 FQNEAQ come from the germline V gene. Trimming cost V 7 bases and J 7 bases, with 19 bases left between them. CDR3 size: 15 residues. CDR3 residues: CASTPTGTAREKLFF. Written as DNA, the CDR3 is TGTGCCAGCACCCCAACGGGGACGGCCCGTGAAAAACTGTTTTTT.

Many counts were recorded for this clonotype. The chain joins TRBV20-1 to TRBJ2-1, with D tentatively TRBD2 (6 bases). Germline loops: CDR1 DFQATT, CDR2 SNEGSKA (reference sequence). The CDR3 length is 10 residues. V was pared by 7 bases and J by 8 bases, with 9 bases between. The CDR3 is CSVGGDEQFF. In nucleotides, the CDR3 is TGCAGTGTAGGCGGGGATGAGCAGTTCTTC.

At least ten counts were recorded for this clonotype. V gene TRBV20-1 combines with J gene TRBJ1-1, with D hard to call. Trimming pared 7 bases from V and 3 bases from J, leaving 12 bases between. Germline CDR1 and CDR2: DFQATT and SNEGSKA (reference sequence). The CDR3 covers 12 residues. For the CDR3, the DNA is TGCAGTGTATTGGGTAGGGACACTGAAGCTTTCTTT. It encodes CSVLGRDTEAFF.

This clonotype was recorded at least ten times. V and J are TRBV5-5 and TRBJ2-2, with 9 positions matching TRBD1. V trimming: 5 bases; J trimming: 1 base; junction bases outside the gene matches: 0. Germline loops: CDR1 SGHKS, CDR2 YYEKEE (reference sequence). CDR3 length equals 14 residues. The CDR3 sequence: CASRTGGNTGELFF. The CDR3 bases are TGTGCCAGCAGGACAGGGGGGAACACCGGGGAGCTGTTTTTT.

Many counts were recorded for this clonotype. This chain links TRBV16 with TRBJ2-7, with TRBD2 matching over 10 bases. V lost 4 bases to trimming and J lost 4 bases; unmatched junction nucleotides: 10. CDR3 length equals 16 residues. The germline V gene encodes CDR1 KGHSY and CDR2 FQNENV. CDR3 sequence: CASSPLAGGRVYEQYF. CDR3 bases: TGTGCCAGCAGCCCGTTAGCGGGAGGAAGGGTTTACGAGCAGTACTTC. The full variable domain, with the rest looked up from reference TRBV16 and TRBJ2-7, is GEEVAQTPKHLVRGEGQKAKLYCAPIKGHSYVFWYQQVLKNEFKFLISFQNENVFDETGMPKERFSAKCLPNSPCSLEIQATKLEDSAVYFCASSPLAGGRVYEQYFGPGTRLTVT.

This clonotype was seen repeatedly, ten times or more. This sequence joins TRBV9 and TRBJ2-1, with D perhaps TRBD1 (5 bases). This CDR3 spans 13 amino acids. V lost 0 bases, J lost 10 bases, and 11 bases lay in between. Germline V CDR1 and CDR2: SGDLS, YYNGEE. CDR3 residues: CASSVGRDQEQFF. CDR3 nucleotides: TGTGCCAGCAGCGTAGGCAGGGATCAGGAGCAGTTCTTC.

Ten or more counts support this clonotype. The chain links TRBV28 to TRBJ2-7; 8 bases agree with TRBD2. The CDR3 sequence is 16 residues long. Germline-derived CDR1 and CDR2 are MDHEN and SYDVKM. The V and J ends lost 10 bases and 2 bases, in that order; junction bases with no gene match: 16. The CDR3: CATQSSAAGGPYEQYF. The CDR3 DNA follows: TGTGCCACCCAGTCGTCCGCGGCGGGAGGCCCCTACGAGCAGTACTTC.

This clonotype was seen at least ten times. The chain links TRBV2 to TRBJ2-5; D unresolved. V lost 4 bases, J lost 4 bases, and 10 bases lay in between. CDR1 and CDR2 from the germline V gene are SNHLY and FYNNEI. The length of the CDR3 is 13 residues. This CDR3 reads CASSVGVGETQYF. CDR3 nucleotide sequence: TGTGCCAGCAGTGTTGGAGTAGGAGAGACCCAGTACTTC.

This clonotype was seen at least ten times. CDR3 DNA: TGTGCCACCAGTGATCTTGGTGGCCTAGCGGGAGGCGGAGATACGCAGTATTTT. Its protein is CATSDLGGLAGGGDTQYF. The chain employs TRBV24-1 and TRBJ2-3; 11 positions match TRBD2. The ends lost 3 bases at V and 5 bases at J; junction bases unmatched: 12. Germline lookup yields CDR1 KGHDR and CDR2 SFDVKD. The CDR3 extends over 18 amino acids.

This clonotype was seen repeatedly, ten times or more. The rearrangement links TRBV5-1 to TRBJ2-7; D is ambiguous. CDR1 and CDR2 (germline): SGHRS, YFSETQ. V dropped 1 base and J dropped 9 bases, with 17 bases sitting between them. This CDR3 has 14 residues. The CDR3 loop is CASSLYGSSERQYF. CDR3 coding DNA: TGCGCCAGCAGCTTGTACGGCTCCAGCGAGAGGCAGTACTTC.

This clonotype was observed many times. CDR3 sequence reads: CASSPGLAGLETQYF. The CDR3 DNA reads as TGCGCCAGCAGCCCCGGACTAGCGGGGCTAGAGACCCAGTACTTC. The V gene is TRBV5-1, the J gene TRBJ2-5; the match to TRBD2 covers 12 bases. The ends lost 4 bases at V and 4 bases at J; junction bases unmatched: 5. Germline V gene lookup returns CDR1 SGHRS and CDR2 YFSETQ. The CDR3 is 15 residues long.

This clonotype appeared many times. This chain uses TRBV5-5 with TRBJ1-2; TRBD1 agrees at 10 bases. This CDR3 has 16 residues. The germline gives CDR1 SGHKS, CDR2 YYEKEE (reference sequence). V trimming: 2 bases; J trimming: 7 bases; junction bases outside the gene matches: 11. The CDR3 nucleotides are TGTGCCAGCAGCTTTGACCCGGGACAGGGGTTGATTGGCTACACCTTC. Residues: CASSFDPGQGLIGYTF.

This clonotype has at least ten counts. This chain links TRBV20-1 with TRBJ2-5; D is ambiguous. V was trimmed by 5 bases and J by 1 base, leaving 8 bases between them. The CDR3 runs 12 residues. Germline loops: CDR1 DFQATT, CDR2 SNEGSKA (reference sequence). The CDR3 sequence: CSAAGSQETQYF. In DNA form, the CDR3 reads TGCAGTGCTGCCGGATCCCAAGAGACCCAGTACTTC.

This clonotype was counted ten times or more. This chain connects TRBV7-9 to TRBJ1-2; TRBD1 aligns across 8 bases. Germline CDR1 SEHNR, CDR2 FQNEAQ (reference sequence). The CDR3 contains 18 residues. The ends lost 2 bases at V and 3 bases at J; junction bases unmatched: 14. The CDR3 DNA sequence: TGTGCCAGCAGCTTAAGCCCGGGCAGGGGGCAACGACACTATGGCTACACCTTC. Translated, it gives CASSLSPGRGQRHYGYTF.

This clonotype was counted ten times or more. The V gene is TRBV20-1, the J gene TRBJ2-1; 9 bases agree with TRBD2. The CDR3 contains 16 residues. CDR1 DFQATT and CDR2 SNEGSKA come from the germline V gene (reference sequence). The V and J ends lost 0 bases and 5 bases, in that order; junction bases with no gene match: 8. The CDR3 DNA sequence: TGCAGTGCTAGAGATCTTAGCGGGGGACGACACAATGAGCAGTTCTTC. Translated: CSARDLSGGRHNEQFF.

This clonotype was seen ten or more times. A read error may account for a junction end that differs from germline. The chain couples TRBV20-1 to TRBJ2-4; 7 bases map to TRBD2. The CDR3 is 10 amino acids. CDR1 is DFQATT, CDR2 SNEGSKA, per germline (reference sequence). CDR3 protein: CIERWDGRSF. The CDR3 nucleotides read TGCATCGAAAGGTGGGACGGGAGGTCCTTC.

At least ten counts were recorded for this clonotype. The CDR3 DNA reads TGCAGTGCTAGGGCAGGGTTCGCTGAAGCTTTCTTT. Translated: CSARAGFAEAFF. The chain combines TRBV20-1 with TRBJ1-1, with D tentatively TRBD1 (5 bases). Trimming removed 3 bases at V and 6 bases at J, with 11 bases between. Germline V lookup: CDR1 DFQATT, CDR2 SNEGSKA (reference sequence). The CDR3 loop spans 12 amino acids.

V gene TRBV24-1 combines with J gene TRBJ1-5; D not certain. Germline assignment: CDR1 KGHDR and CDR2 SFDVKD. The length of the CDR3 is 14 residues. The CDR3 protein is CFTSGGQSNQPQHF. The CDR3 bases are TGTTTCACCAGTGGAGGTCAGAGCAATCAGCCCCAGCATTTT.

This clonotype was detected many times. V is TRBV20-1 and J is TRBJ1-1, with D unresolved. V dropped 1 base and J dropped 1 base, with 13 bases sitting between them. Germline CDR1 DFQATT, CDR2 SNEGSKA (reference sequence). The CDR3 is 15 amino acids. The CDR3, as DNA: TGCAGTGCTAGAGGTCGCGGGGTGTGGAACACTGAAGCTTTCTTT. Translating it yields CSARGRGVWNTEAFF.

This clonotype has at least ten counts. The chain joins TRBV3-1 to TRBJ2-3; no firm D call. CDR1 is LGHDT and CDR2 is YNNKEL in the germline V gene (reference sequence). V dropped 4 bases and J dropped 1 base, with 12 bases sitting between them. The CDR3 length is 15 residues. CDR3 nucleotides: TGTGCCAGCAGCCGATTTGGGGAACGCACAGATACGCAGTATTTT. Translation gives CASSRFGERTDTQYF.

Many counts were recorded for this clonotype. V gene TRBV6-5 combines with J gene TRBJ1-2; D is perhaps TRBD1 (6 bases). This CDR3 has 14 amino acids. V was cut by 5 bases and J by 2 bases, with 12 bases left in between. Germline lookup yields CDR1 MNHEY and CDR2 SVGAGI. CDR3 region: CASSPRTENYGYTF. The CDR3 nucleotides are TGTGCCAGCAGTCCTCGGACAGAAAACTATGGCTACACCTTC.

The chain carries TRBV19 and TRBJ2-1; a possible D gene is TRBD2 (6 bases). This CDR3 spans 12 amino acids. The V end was cut by 8 bases, the J end by 3 bases, with 8 bases between. Germline-derived CDR1 and CDR2 are LNHDA and SQIVND (reference sequence). CDR3 sequence (DNA): TGTGCCAGTGGGAGGAACTACAATGAGCAGTTCTTC. Its protein product is CASGRNYNEQFF.

This clonotype was observed many times. The chain employs TRBV7-2 and TRBJ2-5; 7 bases match TRBD1. The CDR3 spans 15 residues. The germline V gene encodes CDR1 SGHTA and CDR2 FQGNSA. V trimming: 2 bases; J trimming: 1 base; junction bases outside the gene matches: 4. CDR3 amino acids: CASSLWSGGQETQYF. CDR3 nucleotide sequence: TGTGCCAGCAGCTTATGGTCAGGGGGCCAAGAGACCCAGTACTTC.

In this sample, this clonotype turned up many times. V and J are TRBV4-1 and TRBJ2-5; D gene uncertain. Trimming shortened V by 0 bases and J by 4 bases, and 9 bases separated the two germline ends. The germline V gene encodes CDR1 MGHRA and CDR2 YSYEKL. This CDR3 spans 14 amino acids. This CDR3 is CASSQEQTGETQYF. CDR3 nucleotides: TGCGCCAGCAGCCAAGAACAGACTGGAGAGACCCAGTACTTC.

V and J are TRBV7-2 and TRBJ2-1; 9 positions match TRBD2. The CDR3 contains 14 residues. Germline V gene lookup returns CDR1 SGHTA and CDR2 FQGNSA. Germline trimming cut 3 bases from V and 7 bases from J; bases unmatched to any gene: 4. CDR3 loop: CASSLAGGHNEQFF. The CDR3 bases are TGTGCCAGCAGCTTGGCGGGGGGGCATAATGAGCAGTTCTTC.

In this sample, this clonotype turned up many times. The genes are TRBV15 and TRBJ1-2; 9 bases line up with TRBD1. This CDR3 has 14 amino acids. After removal of 0 bases from V and 8 bases from J, the junction contained 4 bases not matched to a gene. Germline-derived CDR1 and CDR2 are LNHNV and YYDKDF (reference sequence). CDR3 coding DNA: TGTGCCACCAGCAGAGAAGACAGGGGGGGCGGCTACACCTTC. Amino acid sequence: CATSREDRGGGYTF.

V and J are TRBV11-2 and TRBJ2-5, with D hard to call. The CDR3 is made up of 13 amino acids. The germline CDR1 and CDR2 sequences are SGHAT and FQNNGV. V was trimmed by 5 bases and J by 5 bases, leaving 12 bases between them. The CDR3 nucleotides read TGTGCCAGCAGCCCGACGCAGCTCGAGACCCAGTACTTC. It codes for CASSPTQLETQYF.

This clonotype was detected many times. The gene calls are TRBV11-1 and TRBJ1-3; D might be TRBD1 (5 bases). CDR3 size: 15 residues. V shed 5 bases and J shed 0 bases, with 11 bases lying between them. CDR1 and CDR2 from the germline V gene are SGHAT and FQDESV (reference sequence). CDR3 DNA sequence: TGTGCCAGCAGCCAACGACAGACCTCTGGAAACACCATATATTTT. The encoded protein is CASSQRQTSGNTIYF.

This clonotype was seen repeatedly, ten times or more. The chain is built from TRBV5-1 and TRBJ2-7, with TRBD1 matching over 8 bases. The trim removed 4 bases at V and 0 bases at J, leaving 9 bases unmatched. The CDR3 is made up of 16 amino acids. Germline loops: CDR1 SGHRS, CDR2 YFSETQ. In nucleotides, the CDR3 is TGCGCCAGCAGCACATCCGGGACAGGTTTCTCCTACGAGCAGTACTTC. Translation: CASSTSGTGFSYEQYF.